This passage covers 19 T cell receptor beta chains from one sample sequenced in a study of long-term antiretroviral therapy in people with HIV. Investigators performed immunoSEQ version v3.0 at survey level. Measured with immunoSEQ multiplex PCR; TCRdb has only the in-frame clones, and not every one. The sample holds 20,000 to 25,000 clones; 79% are singletons and the top ten take over 8.5%. Sequences were derived from unsorted PBMCs, sampled 4.1 years after starting antiretroviral therapy. The source of these receptors is a woman in her forties with HIV.

The chain is built from TRBV9 and TRBJ1-4; TRBD1 agrees at 9 bases. The CDR3 is made up of 15 amino acids. CDR1 and CDR2 from the germline V gene are SGDLS and YYNGEE. V gave up 0 bases and J gave up 7 bases; unmatched junction bases: 4. The chain's CDR3 is CASSVEDRGIEKLFF. The CDR3 DNA sequence: TGTGCCAGCAGCGTAGAGGACAGGGGTATTGAAAAACTGTTTTTT.

V usage is TRBV5-1 and J usage is TRBJ1-1; 7 bases are shared with TRBD1. V lost 0 bases to trimming and J lost 8 bases; unmatched junction nucleotides: 7. The CDR3 contains 14 residues. Germline V gives CDR1 SGHRS, CDR2 YFSETQ. The CDR3 spells CASSLEGAGDEAFF. The CDR3 DNA sequence: TGCGCCAGCAGCTTGGAGGGGGCAGGAGACGAAGCTTTCTTT.

The genes are TRBV7-2 and TRBJ2-5; either TRBD1 or TRBD2 may supply D (5 bases each). Germline-derived CDR1 and CDR2 are SGHTA and FQGNSA. CDR3 size: 15 residues. The V gene lost 5 bases and the J gene lost 2 bases, with 15 bases spanning the gap. The CDR3 reads CASSKPVGVQETQYF. For the CDR3, the DNA is TGTGCCAGCAGCAAGCCGGTGGGGGTGCAAGAGACCCAGTACTTC.

CDR3 sequence: CASSVRQSNQPQHF. CDR3 sequence (DNA): TGTGCCAGCAGTGTAAGGCAGAGCAATCAGCCCCAGCATTTT. The chain couples TRBV2 to TRBJ1-5; D unresolved. V lost 4 bases, J lost 1 base, and 8 bases lay in between. The CDR3 length is 14 residues. Germline CDR1 is SNHLY and CDR2 is FYNNEI.

The CDR3 reads CASSQQLDTEAFF. CDR3 bases: TGCGCCAGCAGCCAACAGTTGGACACTGAAGCTTTCTTT. The V gene is TRBV4-1, the J gene TRBJ1-1; D gene ambiguous. This CDR3 comprises 13 residues. Trimming took 2 bases from V and 3 from J, leaving 7 bases between them. Per germline, CDR1 MGHRA and CDR2 YSYEKL.

The CDR3 loop reads CASQGSGQSLYGYTF. The CDR3 nucleotides read TGTGCCTCCCAAGGATCTGGACAGTCTCTCTATGGCTACACCTTC. The chain employs TRBV19 and TRBJ1-2; possibly TRBD1 for D (6 bases). CDR3 length equals 15 residues. Trimming left V 11 bases short and J 4 bases short, with 23 bases between. Germline loops: CDR1 LNHDA, CDR2 SQIVND (reference sequence).

This clone has just a few counts. The rearrangement links TRBV11-1 to TRBJ1-6; 7 bases line up with TRBD1. CDR3 length: 17 amino acids. The trim removed 5 bases at V and 0 bases at J, leaving 7 bases unmatched. Germline CDR1 is SGHAT and CDR2 is FQDESV (reference sequence). This CDR3 is CASSLRDSSSYNSPLHF. The CDR3 DNA reads TGTGCCAGCAGCCTTAGGGACAGCAGCTCCTATAATTCACCCCTCCACTTT. Together with reference TRBV11-1 and TRBJ1-6, the CDR3 gives the full variable domain: EAEVAQSPRYKITEKSQAVAFWCDPISGHATLYWYRQILGQGPELLVQFQDESVVDDSQLPKDRFSAERLKGVDSTLKIQPAELGDSAMYLCASSLRDSSSYNSPLHFGNGTRLTVT.

The CDR3 protein is CASSLAGGPDEQYF. CDR3 DNA: TGTGCCAGCAGCTTAGCGGGGGGGCCGGACGAGCAGTACTTC. The V call is TRBV7-6, the J call TRBJ2-7, with D perhaps matching TRBD2 (7 bases). Trimming shortened V by 0 bases and J by 5 bases, and 11 bases separated the two germline ends. Germline V gene lookup returns CDR1 SGHVS and CDR2 FNYEAQ. The CDR3 spans 14 residues.

The genes are TRBV7-6 and TRBJ2-3, with D unresolved. Trimming shortened V by 2 bases and J by 2 bases, and 5 bases separated the two germline ends. Germline CDR1 reads SGHVS; CDR2 reads FNYEAQ. The CDR3 has 13 amino acids. Here the CDR3 DNA reads TGTGCCAGCAGCTTAACGAACACAGATACGCAGTATTTT. Its protein product is CASSLTNTDTQYF.

V gene TRBV19 combines with J gene TRBJ2-2; a weak D match, TRBD1 (5 bases). Germline V gene sequence: CDR1 LNHDA, CDR2 SQIVND (reference sequence). V dropped 3 bases and J dropped 6 bases, with 8 bases sitting between them. The CDR3 spans 13 residues. The CDR3 sequence is CASSIGAPGELFF. The CDR3 coding sequence is TGTGCCAGTAGTATTGGGGCTCCCGGGGAGCTGTTTTTT.

This chain uses TRBV11-2 with TRBJ2-7, with TRBD1 matching over 10 bases. The CDR3 totals 16 residues. Unmatched junction bases numbered 9, after V lost 5 bases and J lost 2 bases. Germline CDR1 is SGHAT and CDR2 is FQNNGV. This CDR3 is CASSPGQGRGAYEQYF. The CDR3 nucleotides read TGTGCCAGCAGCCCGGGACAGGGGAGAGGCGCCTACGAGCAGTACTTC.

The chain combines TRBV18 with TRBJ2-3; no definite D call. Germline CDR1 reads KGHSH; CDR2 reads LQKENI. There are 13 residues in the CDR3. Trimming took off 3 bases at V and 4 bases at J, with 8 bases between the two ends. The CDR3 nucleotides read TGTGCCAGCTCACCTACAGTTGCAGATACGCAGTATTTT. It yields the protein CASSPTVADTQYF. The entire variable domain, with the rest obtained from reference TRBV18 and TRBJ2-3, is as follows: NAGVMQNPRHLVRRRGQEARLRCSPMKGHSHVYWYRQLPEEGLKFMVYLQKENIIDESGMPKERFSAEFPKEGPSILRIQQVVRGDSAAYFCASSPTVADTQYFGPGTRLTVL.

J is TRBJ2-7 and V is TRBV19, with D possibly TRBD1 on 5 matching bases. CDR3 size: 15 residues. The V gene lost 1 base and the J gene lost 1 base, with 11 bases spanning the gap. Germline assignment: CDR1 LNHDA and CDR2 SQIVND (reference sequence). The CDR3 loop is CASSIVGQPSYEQYF. The DNA for the CDR3 is TGTGCCAGTAGTATAGTGGGGCAGCCTTCCTACGAGCAGTACTTC.

V and J are TRBV7-9 and TRBJ2-1; 9 nucleotides align to TRBD1. The trim removed 4 bases at V and 6 bases at J, leaving 4 bases unmatched. There are 14 residues in the CDR3. Germline loops: CDR1 SEHNR, CDR2 FQNEAQ (reference sequence). The CDR3 bases are TGTGCCAGCAGCTCCCGGGACAGGGTCAATGAGCAGTTCTTC. Translated: CASSSRDRVNEQFF. The variable domain in full, with the rest retrieved from reference TRBV7-9 and TRBJ2-1, is DTGVSQNPRHKITKRGQNVTFRCDPISEHNRLYWYRQTLGQGPEFLTYFQNEAQLEKSRLLSDRFSAERPKGSFSTLEIQRTEQGDSAMYLCASSSRDRVNEQFFGPGTRLTVL.

This clone was detected only once. CDR3 in amino acids: CASSRQGGQPQHF. The CDR3 coding sequence is TGTGCCAGCAGCCGACAGGGTGGTCAGCCCCAGCATTTT. J is TRBJ1-5 and V is TRBV2, with 7 positions matching TRBD1. CDR1 and CDR2 (germline): SNHLY, FYNNEI. J was trimmed by 6 bases and V by 6 bases; bases with no gene match: 5. The CDR3 contains 13 residues.

This chain joins TRBV5-1 and TRBJ1-4; tentative D call: TRBD1 (5 bases). The length of the CDR3 is 16 residues. V lost 0 bases to trimming and J lost 5 bases, with 14 bases between them. Germline lookup yields CDR1 SGHRS and CDR2 YFSETQ. CDR3 loop: CASSLEQGAGNEKLFF. The CDR3 coding sequence is TGCGCCAGCAGCTTGGAGCAGGGAGCCGGGAATGAAAAACTGTTTTTT. The entire variable domain, with the rest obtained from reference TRBV5-1 and TRBJ1-4, is as follows: KAGVTQTPRYLIKTRGQQVTLSCSPISGHRSVSWYQQTPGQGLQFLFEYFSETQRNKGNFPGRFSGRQFSNSRSEMNVSTLELGDSALYLCASSLEQGAGNEKLFFGSGTQLSVL.

In its sample, this clone was seen once. This chain uses TRBV4-1 with TRBJ1-1; D perhaps matches TRBD1 (5 bases). CDR1 is MGHRA, CDR2 YSYEKL, per germline. V lost 2 bases to trimming and J lost 0 bases, with 10 bases between them. This CDR3 contains 15 residues. CDR3 amino acids: CASSQLSGLNTEAFF. As DNA, the CDR3 is TGCGCCAGCAGCCAACTGTCAGGGCTGAACACTGAAGCTTTCTTT.

The V gene is TRBV11-2, the J gene TRBJ1-1; unclear D gene. The V and J ends lost 1 base and 0 bases respectively, with 9 bases between them. In germline, CDR1 is SGHAT, CDR2 FQNNGV. CDR3 length: 15 residues. The CDR3 DNA reads TGTGCCAGCAGCTTAGGTGGCATGATGAACACTGAAGCTTTCTTT. Translation: CASSLGGMMNTEAFF.

The genes are TRBV6-1 and TRBJ2-3; 7 bases line up with TRBD2. Per the germline V gene, CDR1 is MNHNS and CDR2 is SASEGT. V lost 2 bases to trimming and J lost 1 base; unmatched junction nucleotides: 3. The length of the CDR3 is 15 residues. This chain's CDR3 is CASSEREGGTDTQYF. The CDR3 DNA sequence: TGTGCCAGCAGTGAAAGGGAGGGCGGCACAGATACGCAGTATTTT.